This entry concerns a single TCR beta chain. No antigen is known for it. This sample was included in a study of OX40 agonist ivuxolimab in advanced cancers. Here immunoSEQ multiplex PCR was the method, and the copy in TCRdb shows in-frame clones only, minus some. The sample includes roughly 70,000 clones, 87% of them seen just once. The V gene's germline CDR1 is MDHEN and CDR2 SYDVKM. This CDR3 spans 13 amino acids. The ends were cut back, 7 bases at V and 7 bases at J, with 14 bases in the middle. Study-wide findings and caveats: Undetermined was the antigen specificity of the expanded peripheral T cells.

This chain joins TRBV28 and TRBJ2-4, with D perhaps matching TRBD1 (6 bases). Sequenced material: CD4+ or CD8+ T cells sorted from blood, taken in a trial of the OX40 agonist ivuxolimab. The source of this sequence is an adult with an advanced solid tumor such as melanoma, head and neck, liver or kidney cancer. The CDR3: CASMTTGGNIQYF. CDR3 nucleotides: TGTGCCAGCATGACGACAGGCGGGAACATTCAGTACTTC.